Below, one T cell receptor beta chain is given with its context. What it recognizes is unknown. Combined were second doses at about 4 or about 12 weeks. Only in-frame clones appear in the TCRdb table, and some are missing; sequencing was by immunoSEQ multiplex PCR. Counted here are some 150,000 clones, roughly 86% occurring once; the ten biggest clones make up approximately 5%. This sample is part of a study of T cell responses to AZD1222 COVID-19 vaccine. Findings of the study overall: It was only after the peak T cell response that any repertoires were sampled. Receipt of two AZD1222 doses was followed by a rise in Spike-specific TCR breadth and depth.

Trimming stripped 5 bases from V and 7 bases from J, with 6 bases between. Germline V gene sequence: CDR1 MDHEN, CDR2 SYDVKM. The CDR3 contains 11 residues. The chain is built from TRBV28 and TRBJ1-5; no firm D call. The sequence derives from an adult who received the AZD1222 COVID-19 vaccine. The input for sequencing was peripheral blood, taken 28 days after the second AZD1222 dose. CDR3 coding DNA: TGTGCCAGCAGTCCCTCCCAGCCCCAGCATTTT. Its protein product is CASSPSQPQHF.